Listed below are T cell receptor beta chains from one sample, sequenced in a study of blood T cell repertoires in COVID-19. Measured with immunoSEQ multiplex PCR; TCRdb has only the in-frame clones, and not every one. In the table there are over 350,000 clones, just over 90% of which are singletons. Sequencing was performed on PBMCs or T cells enriched from blood (not recorded which). The receptors stem from a woman aged 40 to 50 who had been exposed to COVID-19. CDR3s include the opening cysteine and the closing phenylalanine or tryptophan. A D gene is named only where the DNA matches it firmly. Not every row has a clone size; where given, it reads once, few, many or a size class.

d_call: TRBD1
clone_size: .
v_call: TRBV14
j_call: TRBJ1-1
cdr3_nt: TGTGCCAGCAGCCACTACAGGGGTAGGAACACTGAAGCTTTCTTT
cdr3_aa: CASSHYRGRNTEAFF

d_call: .
clone_size: .
v_call: TRBV7-9
j_call: TRBJ2-7
cdr3_nt: TGTGCCAGCAGCCAGGAGGGGGCCTCCTACGAGCAGTACTTC
cdr3_aa: CASSQEGASYEQYF

d_call: .
clone_size: .
v_call: TRBV14
j_call: TRBJ2-7
cdr3_nt: TGTGCCAGCAGCCGAGGCTACGAGCAGTACTTC
cdr3_aa: CASSRGYEQYF

d_call: .
clone_size: once
v_call: TRBV28
j_call: TRBJ1-1
cdr3_nt: TGTGCCAGCATAACAGGGATGAACACTGAAGCTTTCTTT
cdr3_aa: CASITGMNTEAFF

d_call: TRBD1
clone_size: .
v_call: TRBV13
j_call: TRBJ2-7
cdr3_nt: TGTGCCAGCAGCGCCGCCGGGACAGGGGACTACGAGCAGTACTTC
cdr3_aa: CASSAAGTGDYEQYF

d_call: .
clone_size: once
v_call: TRBV18
j_call: TRBJ2-5
cdr3_nt: TGTGCCAGCTCACGGGGCAGCCAAGAGACCCAGTACTTC
cdr3_aa: CASSRGSQETQYF

d_call: .
clone_size: few
v_call: TRBV2
j_call: TRBJ2-1
cdr3_nt: TGTGCCAGCCGTATACCCAGGAGGCAATACAATGAGCAGTTCTTC
cdr3_aa: CASRIPRRQYNEQFF

d_call: .
clone_size: .
v_call: TRBV4-1
j_call: TRBJ2-2
cdr3_nt: TGCGCCAGCAGCCACACGAACACCGGGGAGCTGTTTTTT
cdr3_aa: CASSHTNTGELFF

d_call: TRBD1
clone_size: .
v_call: TRBV7-2
j_call: TRBJ1-5
cdr3_nt: TGTGCCAGCAGCTTAGCAGGGGGCTCCTCGCAGCCCCAGCATTTT
cdr3_aa: CASSLAGGSSQPQHF

d_call: .
clone_size: .
v_call: TRBV6-5
j_call: TRBJ2-5
cdr3_nt: TGTGCCAGCAATTTCCGTAATGGGCAGGGTGAGACCCAGTACTTC
cdr3_aa: CASNFRNGQGETQYF

d_call: .
clone_size: .
v_call: TRBV30
j_call: TRBJ1-3
cdr3_nt: TGTGCCTGGAGTGTAAGGGGAGGCTCTGGAAACACCATATATTTT
cdr3_aa: CAWSVRGGSGNTIYF

d_call: .
clone_size: .
v_call: TRBV11-1
j_call: TRBJ2-7
cdr3_nt: TGTGCCAGCAGCTCCTTCCTTGAGGGTACCTACGAGCAGTACTTC
cdr3_aa: CASSSFLEGTYEQYF

d_call: .
clone_size: .
v_call: TRBV7-9
j_call: TRBJ1-5
cdr3_nt: TGTGCCAGGGGACTGAGAGATTATAGCAATCAGCCCCAGCATTTT
cdr3_aa: CARGLRDYSNQPQHF

d_call: TRBD1
clone_size: .
v_call: TRBV10-1
j_call: TRBJ1-1
cdr3_nt: TGCGCCAGCACATACCTCAGGGGGCGGAGGGACACTGAAGCTTTCTTT
cdr3_aa: CASTYLRGRRDTEAFF

d_call: TRBD1
clone_size: few
v_call: TRBV3-1/TRBV3-2
j_call: TRBJ2-7
cdr3_nt: TGTGCCAGCAGCCAAGCTAGGGGACAGGACGAGCAGTACTTC
cdr3_aa: CASSQARGQDEQYF

d_call: TRBD2
clone_size: .
v_call: TRBV6-2/TRBV6-3
j_call: TRBJ2-3
cdr3_nt: TGTGCCAGCAGCAAGCGACTAGCGGGAGCTAGCACAGATACGCAGTATTTT
cdr3_aa: CASSKRLAGASTDTQYF

d_call: .
clone_size: .
v_call: TRBV19
j_call: TRBJ2-7
cdr3_nt: TGTGCCAGTAGAAGAGCACAGGTAGGCGGCTACGAGCAGTACTTC
cdr3_aa: CASRRAQVGGYEQYF

d_call: .
clone_size: .
v_call: TRBV10-3
j_call: TRBJ2-7
cdr3_nt: TGTGCCATCAGTGGGGGCGAACGGCAACTCTCCTACGAGCAGTACTTC
cdr3_aa: CAISGGERQLSYEQYF

d_call: TRBD1
clone_size: .
v_call: TRBV7-9
j_call: TRBJ1-2
cdr3_nt: TGTGCCAGCAGCACCTGGACAGGCAACTATGGCTACACCTTC
cdr3_aa: CASSTWTGNYGYTF

d_call: .
clone_size: .
v_call: TRBV5-4
j_call: TRBJ2-5
cdr3_nt: TGTGCCAGCAGCCCGGAAGGAGGGATAGAGACCCAGTACTTC
cdr3_aa: CASSPEGGIETQYF

d_call: TRBD1
clone_size: .
v_call: TRBV5-1
j_call: TRBJ1-2
cdr3_nt: TGCGCCAGCAGCCTTAATCCGGGACAGGGGATTAACTATGGCTACACCTTC
cdr3_aa: CASSLNPGQGINYGYTF

d_call: TRBD1
clone_size: .
v_call: TRBV27
j_call: TRBJ2-7
cdr3_nt: TGTGCCAGCAGACCCGGGACAGGGATTTCCTACGAGCAGTACTTC
cdr3_aa: CASRPGTGISYEQYF

d_call: .
clone_size: .
v_call: TRBV6-4
j_call: TRBJ2-5
cdr3_nt: TGTGCCAGCAGTGCGAATCTCGGAGAGACCCAGTACTTC
cdr3_aa: CASSANLGETQYF

d_call: .
clone_size: .
v_call: TRBV2
j_call: TRBJ2-1
cdr3_nt: TGTGCCAGCAGTCGTGGACAAACGCGCAATGAGCAGTTCTTC
cdr3_aa: CASSRGQTRNEQFF